This is a list of T cell receptor beta chains from one sample in a study of cytomegalovirus exposure and HLA in healthy donors. Assay used: immunoSEQ multiplex PCR; TCRdb lists only in-frame clones, some missing. Of fewer than 250,000 clones listed, over 75% are singletons. Sequencing used PBMCs. Every receptor here comes from a man aged 18 to 29 in good health and CMV-seronegative. Both conserved end residues are part of each CDR3. D genes are given only for firm matches. A clone size is listed for some rows: how often the clone was seen (once, few, many), or a class if it is expanded.

V: TRBV6-5; J: TRBJ2-3; size: .; D: TRBD2; DNA: TGTGCCAGCAGTTTCACCCAGCGGGAGATAGATACGCAGTATTTT; CDR3: CASSFTQREIDTQYF
V: TRBV6-5; J: TRBJ2-5; size: .; D: TRBD2; DNA: TGTGCCAGCAGTCGGACTAGTAAAGAGACCCAGTACTTC; CDR3: CASSRTSKETQYF
V: TRBV4-3; J: TRBJ2-2; size: .; D: .; DNA: TGCGCCAGCAGCCAAGACAGGGGAACCGGGGAGCTGTTTTTT; CDR3: CASSQDRGTGELFF
V: TRBV9; J: TRBJ2-2; size: .; D: .; DNA: TGTGCCAGCAGCGTCTTGGGGGGAGGCACCGGGGAGCTGTTTTTT; CDR3: CASSVLGGGTGELFF
V: TRBV19; J: TRBJ1-1; size: .; D: .; DNA: TGTGCCAGTAGTATCACCAGGGGTAAGGTTCCTGAAGCTTTCTTT; CDR3: CASSITRGKVPEAFF
V: TRBV29-1; J: TRBJ2-7; size: .; D: TRBD1; DNA: TGCAGCGGTCAGACAGGGACCTACGAGCAGTACTTC; CDR3: CSGQTGTYEQYF
V: TRBV7-2; J: TRBJ1-2; size: .; D: .; DNA: TGTGCCAGCAGCTTTCAAACTCCAAATGGCTACACCTTC; CDR3: CASSFQTPNGYTF
V: TRBV7-9; J: TRBJ1-2; size: once; D: .; DNA: TGTGCCAGCAGCTTATCGACAGAAGCTAACTATGGCTACACCTTC; CDR3: CASSLSTEANYGYTF
V: TRBV5-6; J: TRBJ2-6; size: .; D: .; DNA: TGTGCCAGCAGCTTGGGTACACACTCTGGGGCCAACGTCCTGACTTTC; CDR3: CASSLGTHSGANVLTF
V: TRBV2; J: TRBJ1-5; size: .; D: .; DNA: TGTGCCAGCAGTGTGGGCGGGGTAAGCAATCAGCCCCAGCATTTT; CDR3: CASSVGGVSNQPQHF
V: TRBV5-6; J: TRBJ1-4; size: .; D: TRBD1; DNA: TGTGCCAGCAGCCGACGAACAGGGGAAACTAATGAAAAACTGTTTTTT; CDR3: CASSRRTGETNEKLFF
V: TRBV6-1; J: TRBJ2-1; size: .; D: .; DNA: TGTGCCAGCAGTGAAGCTTGGGAGCTCGGCCACTCCTACAATGAGCAGTTCTTC; CDR3: CASSEAWELGHSYNEQFF
V: TRBV9; J: TRBJ2-5; size: .; D: TRBD2; DNA: TGTGCCAGCAGCGGCCCCCTGGGTAGCGGGGGGGAAGAGACCCAGTACTTC; CDR3: CASSGPLGSGGEETQYF
V: TRBV25-1; J: TRBJ2-7; size: .; D: TRBD1; DNA: TGTGCCAGTTCTTTCCGGGACAGGGGAGGAGAGCAGTACTTC; CDR3: CASSFRDRGGEQYF
V: TRBV5-4; J: TRBJ1-1; size: many; D: .; DNA: TGTGCCAGCAGCCCGGTTGCCCCTCGAGGAGACACTGAAGCTTTCTTT; CDR3: CASSPVAPRGDTEAFF
V: TRBV6-5; J: TRBJ1-3; size: .; D: TRBD1; DNA: TGTGCCAGCAGGGGGACAGCCTCTGGAAACACCATATATTTT; CDR3: CASRGTASGNTIYF
V: TRBV15; J: TRBJ2-7; size: .; D: .; DNA: TGTGCCACCAGCAGAGATAAGTCCCAGGGACTTAACGAGCAGTACTTC; CDR3: CATSRDKSQGLNEQYF
V: TRBV6-5; J: TRBJ1-5; size: .; D: .; DNA: TGTGCCAGCAGTCTTCGACAGAGCAATCAGCCCCAGCATTTT; CDR3: CASSLRQSNQPQHF
V: TRBV4-3; J: TRBJ1-1; size: .; D: .; DNA: TGCGCCAGCAGCCTACTCCCGGAGGTAAACACTGAAGCTTTCTTT; CDR3: CASSLLPEVNTEAFF
V: TRBV7-3; J: TRBJ2-5; size: .; D: .; DNA: TGTGCCAGCAGCTTAATTGTAAAAGAGACCCAGTACTTC; CDR3: CASSLIVKETQYF
V: TRBV7-2; J: TRBJ2-2; size: .; D: .; DNA: TGTGCCAGCAGCTTAGGGCAGAACACCGGGGAGCTGTTTTTT; CDR3: CASSLGQNTGELFF
V: TRBV18; J: TRBJ1-6; size: .; D: .; DNA: TGTGCCAGCTCACCCGACGGAGGAGATTCACCCCTCCACTTT; CDR3: CASSPDGGDSPLHF
V: TRBV6-4; J: TRBJ2-1; size: few; D: TRBD2; DNA: TGTGCCAGCAGTGACTCAGCTGGCGGGGGGCTCAATGAGCAGTTCTTC; CDR3: CASSDSAGGGLNEQFF
V: TRBV28; J: TRBJ1-2; size: .; D: .; DNA: TGTGCCAGCAGCCCCGCCGGTTCGCGGGAGATCTATGGCTACACCTTC; CDR3: CASSPAGSREIYGYTF
V: TRBV7-3; J: TRBJ2-3; size: few; D: TRBD2; DNA: TGTGCCAGCAGCTCCTCTAGCGGTACTAAAGGGACAGATACGCAGTATTTT; CDR3: CASSSSSGTKGTDTQYF
V: TRBV6-5; J: TRBJ2-7; size: .; D: TRBD2; DNA: TGTGCCAGCAGTTACGCAGCGGGGGCCCGCGAGCAGTACTTC; CDR3: CASSYAAGAREQYF
V: TRBV11-3; J: TRBJ2-7; size: .; D: TRBD1; DNA: TGTGCCAGCAGCTCCCCCGGGACAGCCACGGCCTACGAGCAGTACTTC; CDR3: CASSSPGTATAYEQYF
V: TRBV7-8; J: TRBJ2-5; size: .; D: TRBD2; DNA: TGTGCCAGCAGCTTAACATTAGTCCGGGGGGGAAAAGAGACCCAGTACTTC; CDR3: CASSLTLVRGGKETQYF
V: TRBV7-9; J: TRBJ2-5; size: once; D: TRBD2; DNA: TGTGCCAGCAGTTATCCTAGCGGGAGGGCCGGAGAGACCCAGTACTTC; CDR3: CASSYPSGRAGETQYF
V: TRBV6-5; J: TRBJ1-1; size: few; D: .; DNA: TGTGCCAGCAGTTCCCTGGCGGAGAACACTGAAGCTTTCTTT; CDR3: CASSSLAENTEAFF
V: TRBV30; J: TRBJ2-7; size: .; D: .; DNA: TGTGCCTGGGGCAGGGGCAGCGGACACTACGAGCAGTACTTC; CDR3: CAWGRGSGHYEQYF
V: TRBV25-1; J: TRBJ2-7; size: .; D: TRBD1; DNA: TGTGCCAGCAGTGACATAGGGACAGGGGGATACGAGCAGTACTTC; CDR3: CASSDIGTGGYEQYF
V: TRBV11-1; J: TRBJ2-2; size: .; D: TRBD1; DNA: TGTGCCAGCAGCTCACTCCGGGACAGACTAAACACCGGGGAGCTGTTTTTT; CDR3: CASSSLRDRLNTGELFF
V: TRBV28; J: TRBJ2-7; size: .; D: .; DNA: TGTGCCAGCAGTGGCGGACACGGCTGGGAGCAGTACTTC; CDR3: CASSGGHGWEQYF
V: TRBV5-8; J: TRBJ2-2; size: few; D: TRBD1; DNA: TGTGCCAGCAGAGACAGGGTCCAGGCCGGGGAGCTGTTTTTT; CDR3: CASRDRVQAGELFF
V: TRBV7-9; J: TRBJ2-1; size: .; D: TRBD2; DNA: TGTTCCAGCAGCCTACTAGCGGGAATAGGCAATGAGCAGTTCTTC; CDR3: CSSSLLAGIGNEQFF
V: TRBV6-6; J: TRBJ1-5; size: .; D: TRBD1; DNA: TGTGCCAGCAGTAGGGGGCAGTGGAGCAATCAGCCCCAGCATTTT; CDR3: CASSRGQWSNQPQHF
V: TRBV30; J: TRBJ1-2; size: few; D: .; DNA: TGTGCCTGGCTACCTAATCTAGTCACGTTTGGCTACACCTTC; CDR3: CAWLPNLVTFGYTF
V: TRBV7-2; J: TRBJ2-7; size: .; D: TRBD1; DNA: TGTGCCAGCAGCTCGGACAGGCTCTACGAGCAGTACTTC; CDR3: CASSSDRLYEQYF
V: TRBV7-9; J: TRBJ2-1; size: .; D: TRBD2; DNA: TGTGCCAGCAGCTCGGGACTAGCGGGAGGTCGCAATGAGCAGTTCTTC; CDR3: CASSSGLAGGRNEQFF
V: TRBV27; J: TRBJ1-6; size: .; D: .; DNA: TGTGCCAGCAAGGGGCTCCTAGGGATGGGGTATAATTCACCCCTCCACTTT; CDR3: CASKGLLGMGYNSPLHF
V: TRBV5-4; J: TRBJ2-1; size: .; D: .; DNA: TGTGCCAGCAGCTCCTCGGGGGACAATGAGCAGTTCTTC; CDR3: CASSSSGDNEQFF
V: TRBV7-2; J: TRBJ2-7; size: .; D: .; DNA: TGTGCCAGCAGCTTTACGACGACTCTCTACGAGCAGTACTTC; CDR3: CASSFTTTLYEQYF
V: TRBV2; J: TRBJ1-4; size: few; D: TRBD1; DNA: TGTGCCAGCACCTTGGACAGGGGACTGTTTTTT; CDR3: CASTLDRGLFF
V: TRBV2; J: TRBJ2-1; size: .; D: TRBD2; DNA: TGTGCCAGCATCCTTAGGACTAGCGGCTTGAATGAGCAGTTCTTC; CDR3: CASILRTSGLNEQFF
V: TRBV28; J: TRBJ1-3; size: few; D: .; DNA: .; CDR3: CASSTSSSGNTIYF
V: TRBV2; J: TRBJ2-1; size: .; D: .; DNA: TGTGCCAGCAATAACAGGGATATGATCTACAATGAGCAGTTCTTC; CDR3: CASNNRDMIYNEQFF
V: TRBV5-4; J: TRBJ2-2; size: .; D: TRBD1; DNA: TGTGCCAGCAGCTTGGGACAGGGGGACACCGGGGAGCTGTTTTTT; CDR3: CASSLGQGDTGELFF
V: TRBV5-1; J: TRBJ1-6; size: .; D: .; DNA: TGCGCCAGCAGCTTGGAGCCCCGGGATTCACCCCTCCACTTT; CDR3: CASSLEPRDSPLHF
V: TRBV7-9; J: TRBJ2-7; size: .; D: TRBD1; DNA: TGTTCCAGCAGACCAACAGTTGGACAGGGAAATTGGTACGAGCAGTACTTC; CDR3: CSSRPTVGQGNWYEQYF
V: TRBV5-1; J: TRBJ1-2; size: .; D: .; DNA: TGCGCCAGCAGCCCCGAGAGCTATGGCTACACCTTC; CDR3: CASSPESYGYTF